This TCR beta chain was sequenced for a study of cytomegalovirus exposure and HLA in healthy donors. Study in general: There were around 390 genotyped donors. Of these, roughly 84% fell in the genetic ancestry cluster associated with self-reported Caucasian donors. Findings and caveats of the study: The investigators catalogued some 150 TCR beta chains as cytomegalovirus-associated. A later analysis associated 16,951 TCR beta sequences with HLA alleles at a 0.05 false discovery rate. Per a prior analysis, the majority of TCR beta V segments were productive roughly 90% or roughly 30% of the time.

Comments on this clone: Its antigen remains unidentified.

The PCR had 60 Vbeta and 13 Jbeta primers. Here immunoSEQ multiplex PCR was the method, and the copy in TCRdb shows in-frame clones only, minus some. This table has about 130,000 clones, around 84% appearing once. The CDR3 is made up of 15 amino acids. With 2 bases clipped from V and 2 bases from J, the junction kept 0 bases outside the gene matches. Germline-derived CDR1 and CDR2 are ENHRY and SYGVKD. This TCR was sampled from a young woman in good health and CMV-seropositive. This chain joins TRBV10-3 and TRBJ2-5; 12 bases line up with TRBD2. The sequenced sample was PBMCs. This chain's CDR3 is CAISEGLAGQETQYF. CDR3 sequence (DNA): TGTGCCATCAGTGAGGGACTAGCGGGACAAGAGACCCAGTACTTC.